The rows below give T cell receptor beta chains drawn from one sample of a study of T cell repertoires in cytomegalovirus infection. A single record per CDR3 protein comes from TCRdb applying MiXCR to the reads. The sample includes about a million distinct CDR3 sequences, around 32% of them seen just once. These receptors' antigens are unknown. This material consisted of cultured CD8+ T cells from PBMCs, taken from culture after CMV antigen stimulation. The source of these receptors is a human donor in good health (CMV status not recorded). Some clones in this sample may be carry-over from other donors' samples. Both conserved end residues are part of each CDR3. Each record gives: J gene, clone size, V gene, D gene, CDR3 length, CDR3 protein, CDR3 DNA. D genes are given only for firm matches. Clone size is given for some rows only: seen once, a few or many times, or a class if the clone is expanded.

TRBJ1-6 | . | TRBV14 | . | 14 | CASSRQDGVSPLHF | TGTGCCAGCAGCCGACAGGATGGGGTTTCACCCCTCCACTTT
TRBJ1-2 | . | TRBV7-6 | TRBD1 | 14 | CASSLSGGQDGYTF | TGTGCCAGCAGCTTATCAGGGGGGCAGGATGGCTACACCTTC
TRBJ1-1 | . | TRBV2 | . | 13 | CASRTRGTTEAFF | TGTGCCAGCAGAACCAGGGGCACCACTGAAGCTTTCTTT
TRBJ2-3 | . | TRBV20-1 | TRBD1 | 15 | CSARVRGQVIDTQYF | TGCAGTGCTAGGGTCCGGGGACAGGTTATAGATACGCAGTATTTT
TRBJ1-2 | . | TRBV7-6 | TRBD1 | 16 | CASSLGPGQENYGYTF | TGTGCCAGCAGCTTGGGCCCGGGACAGGAAAACTATGGCTACACCTTC
TRBJ2-3 | few | TRBV12-3/TRBV12-4 | . | 13 | CASNRAGTDTQYF | TGTGCCAGCAATCGTGCGGGCACAGATACGCAGTATTTT
TRBJ2-1 | few | TRBV5-1 | . | 16 | CASSLRSGGPYNEQFF | TGCGCCAGCAGCTTACGTTCCGGGGGCCCCTACAATGAGCAGTTCTTC
TRBJ2-1 | few | TRBV27 | TRBD2 | 15 | CASSWTSGSYNEQFF | TGTGCCAGCAGTTGGACTAGCGGATCCTACAATGAGCAGTTCTTC
TRBJ2-5 | few | TRBV7-3 | TRBD2 | 15 | CASSLAGGPRETQYF | TGTGCCAGCAGCTTGGCGGGGGGGCCTCGAGAGACCCAGTACTTC
TRBJ1-2 | . | TRBV29-1 | . | 13 | CSVESTANYGYTF | TGCAGCGTCGAATCGACAGCTAACTATGGCTACACCTTC
TRBJ2-2 | . | TRBV12-5 | . | 17 | CASGFTAPGTFTGELFF | TGTGCTAGTGGTTTCACTGCGCCAGGGACGTTCACCGGGGAGCTGTTTTTT
TRBJ1-6 | few | TRBV13 | . | 16 | CASSLGRQDHNSPLHF | TGTGCCAGCAGCTTAGGTAGACAGGACCATAATTCACCCCTCCACTTT
TRBJ1-5 | few | TRBV27 | . | 14 | CASSPYDSNQPQHF | TGTGCCAGCAGTCCGTATGATAGCAATCAGCCCCAGCATTTT
TRBJ2-3 | . | TRBV6-6 | . | 15 | CASSDNSWSTDTQYF | TGTGCCAGCAGTGATAACTCGTGGAGCACAGATACGCAGTATTTT
TRBJ1-4 | . | TRBV27 | . | 14 | CASSTNRGAEKLFF | TGTGCCAGCAGTACCAACCGGGGGGCTGAAAAACTGTTTTTT
TRBJ2-5 | many | TRBV7-7 | . | 14 | CASSQGLFEETQYF | TGTGCTAGCAGCCAGGGACTGTTCGAGGAGACCCAGTACTTC
TRBJ2-5 | . | TRBV5-5 | TRBD1 | 14 | CASSDGTGGVTQYF | TGTGCCAGCAGCGACGGGACAGGGGGCGTGACCCAGTACTTC
TRBJ2-1 | . | TRBV5-4 | . | 15 | CASTGEAGGYNEQFF | TGTGCCAGTACGGGAGAGGCAGGGGGCTACAATGAGCAGTTCTTC
TRBJ2-1 | few | TRBV7-2 | TRBD2 | 17 | CASSPFGGESSYNEQFF | TGTGCCAGCAGCCCCTTCGGGGGGGAAAGCTCCTACAATGAGCAGTTCTTC
TRBJ1-5 | . | TRBV15 | . | 14 | CATSREQKNQPQHF | TGTGCCACCAGCAGAGAACAGAAAAATCAGCCCCAGCATTTT
TRBJ2-1 | few | TRBV20-1 | . | 17 | CSARDYKTAHSYNEQFF | TGCAGTGCTAGAGATTATAAGACAGCACACTCCTACAATGAGCAGTTCTTC
TRBJ2-6 | few | TRBV29-1 | TRBD1 | 14 | CSVETGDGANVLTF | TGCAGCGTTGAAACAGGGGATGGGGCCAACGTCCTGACTTTC
TRBJ2-7 | . | TRBV7-9 | . | 16 | CASSLGSSIAPYEQYF | TGTGCCAGCAGCTTAGGGTCGTCCATCGCTCCCTACGAGCAGTACTTC
TRBJ1-5 | few | TRBV20-1 | TRBD1 | 15 | CSARATSDRNQPQHF | TGCAGTGCTAGAGCCACATCGGACAGGAATCAGCCCCAGCATTTT
TRBJ2-7 | few | TRBV7-6 | TRBD1 | 13 | CASSFGTASEQYF | TGTGCCAGCAGCTTTGGGACAGCCTCCGAGCAGTACTTC
TRBJ2-1 | . | TRBV7-9 | . | 12 | CASSLSGSWEFF | TGTGCCAGCAGCTTATCGGGCTCCTGGGAGTTCTTC
TRBJ1-2 | few | TRBV5-4 | TRBD1 | 15 | CASTLPGTGLNGYTF | TGTGCCAGCACCCTCCCCGGGACAGGTTTAAATGGCTACACCTTC